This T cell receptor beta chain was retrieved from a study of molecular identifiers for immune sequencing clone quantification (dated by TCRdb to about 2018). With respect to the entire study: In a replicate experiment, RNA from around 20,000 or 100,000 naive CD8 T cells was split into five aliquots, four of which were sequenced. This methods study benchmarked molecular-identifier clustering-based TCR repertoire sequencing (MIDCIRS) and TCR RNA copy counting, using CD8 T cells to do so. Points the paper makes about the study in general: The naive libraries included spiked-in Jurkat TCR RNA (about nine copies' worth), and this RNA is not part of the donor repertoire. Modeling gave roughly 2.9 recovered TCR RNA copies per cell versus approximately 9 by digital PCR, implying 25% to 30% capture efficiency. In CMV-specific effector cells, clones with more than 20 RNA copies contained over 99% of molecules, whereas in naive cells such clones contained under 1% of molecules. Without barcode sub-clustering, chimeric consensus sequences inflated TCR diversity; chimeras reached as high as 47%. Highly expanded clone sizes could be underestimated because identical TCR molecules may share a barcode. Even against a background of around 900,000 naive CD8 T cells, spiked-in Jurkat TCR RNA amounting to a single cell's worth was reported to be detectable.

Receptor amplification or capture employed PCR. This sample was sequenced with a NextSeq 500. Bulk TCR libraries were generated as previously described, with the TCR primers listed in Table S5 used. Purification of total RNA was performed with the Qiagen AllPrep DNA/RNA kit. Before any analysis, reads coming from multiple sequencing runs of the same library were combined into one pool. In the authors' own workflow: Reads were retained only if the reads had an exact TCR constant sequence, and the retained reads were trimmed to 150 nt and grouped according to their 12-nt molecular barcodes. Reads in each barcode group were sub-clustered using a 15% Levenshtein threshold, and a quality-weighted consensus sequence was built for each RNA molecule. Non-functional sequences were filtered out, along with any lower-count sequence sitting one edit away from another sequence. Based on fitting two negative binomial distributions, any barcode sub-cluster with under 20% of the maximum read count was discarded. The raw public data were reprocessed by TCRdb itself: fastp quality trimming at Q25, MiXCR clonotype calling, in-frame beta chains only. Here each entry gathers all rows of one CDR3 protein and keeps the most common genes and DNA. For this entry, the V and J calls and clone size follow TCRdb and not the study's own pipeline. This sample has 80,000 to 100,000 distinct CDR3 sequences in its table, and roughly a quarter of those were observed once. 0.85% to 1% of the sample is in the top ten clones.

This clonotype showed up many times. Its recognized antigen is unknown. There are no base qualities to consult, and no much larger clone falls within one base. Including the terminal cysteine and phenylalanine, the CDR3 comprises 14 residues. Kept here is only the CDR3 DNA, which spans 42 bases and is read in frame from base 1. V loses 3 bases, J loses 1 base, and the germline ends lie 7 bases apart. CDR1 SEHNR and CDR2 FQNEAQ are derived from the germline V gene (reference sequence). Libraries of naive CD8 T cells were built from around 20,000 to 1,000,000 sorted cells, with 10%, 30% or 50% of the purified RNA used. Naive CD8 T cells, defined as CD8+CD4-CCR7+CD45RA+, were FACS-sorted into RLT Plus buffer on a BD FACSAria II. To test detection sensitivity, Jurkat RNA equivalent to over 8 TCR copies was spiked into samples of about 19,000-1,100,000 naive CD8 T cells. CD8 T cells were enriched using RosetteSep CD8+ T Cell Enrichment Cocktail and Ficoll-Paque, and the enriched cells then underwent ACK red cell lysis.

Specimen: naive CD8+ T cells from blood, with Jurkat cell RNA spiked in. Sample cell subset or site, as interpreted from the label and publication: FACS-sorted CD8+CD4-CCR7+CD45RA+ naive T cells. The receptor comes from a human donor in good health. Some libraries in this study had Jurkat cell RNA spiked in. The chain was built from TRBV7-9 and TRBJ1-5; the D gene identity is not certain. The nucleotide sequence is TGTGCCAGCAGCTTTCAAGGGAGCAATCAGCCCCAGCATTTT. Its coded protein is CASSFQGSNQPQHF.